Listed here are 15 T cell receptor beta chains from one sample, sequenced in a study of beta chain features in type 1 diabetes. All of the isolated RNA was reverse transcribed, so expressed TCRB transcripts were sequenced. The protocol was immunoSEQ multiplex PCR, while the TCRdb copy is restricted to in-frame clones and leaves out a portion. The sample has 200,000 to 250,000 clones, 16% seen once; the top ten hold 0.07% to 0.095%. Study-level points and caveats: There was a moderate but significant shortening of TCRB CDR3s in all four CD4+ subsets of Type 1 diabetes patients.

Antigens for these TCRs are unknown. Sequenced sample: naive CD4+ T cells from blood. The receptors shown here come from a man aged 25-40 years with type 1 diabetes.

This clone was seen a single time. The V gene is TRBV9, the J gene TRBJ2-1; TRBD2 aligns across 7 bases. This CDR3 has 13 residues. The germline V gene encodes CDR1 SGDLS and CDR2 YYNGEE. V was clipped by 0 bases and J by 15 bases; unmatched bases: 9. The CDR3 DNA reads as TGTGCCAGCAGCGTAGAAAGCGGGGTTCCCCCGTTCTTC. This sequence encodes CASSVESGVPPFF.

The chain employs TRBV27 and TRBJ1-2; the match to TRBD1 covers 11 bases. This CDR3 is 15 amino acids long. Germline lookup yields CDR1 MNHEY and CDR2 SMNVEV (reference sequence). Unmatched junction bases numbered 10, after V lost 6 bases and J lost 7 bases. CDR3 DNA: TGTGCCAGCAGAACTTTGGGACAGGGGGTTTCTGGCTACACCTTC. Translation: CASRTLGQGVSGYTF.

This clone was seen a few times. The V and J genes are TRBV28 and TRBJ2-1; no clear D gene. V lost 11 bases and J 6 bases, leaving 14 bases between the germline ends. The V gene's germline CDR1 is MDHEN and CDR2 SYDVKM. CDR3 length equals 12 residues. CDR3 region: CAGARVGNEQFF. The CDR3 nucleotides read TGTGCCGGCGCAAGGGTGGGCAATGAGCAGTTCTTC.

This clone was detected a few times. V usage is TRBV30 and J usage is TRBJ1-4; the D is unclear. The CDR3 length is 12 residues. Germline V gene data show CDR1 as GTSNPN and CDR2 as SVGIG (reference sequence). Trimming took 1 base from V and 8 from J, leaving 8 bases between them. The CDR3 DNA sequence: TGTGCCTGGAGTGCGCAGGACGAAAAACTGTTTTTT. Translation gives CAWSAQDEKLFF.

This chain connects TRBV25-1 to TRBJ2-5; D unclear. V dropped 3 bases and J dropped 1 base, with 3 bases sitting between them. Germline loops: CDR1 MGHDK, CDR2 SYGVNS. The CDR3 is 12 residues long. The CDR3 DNA reads as TGTGCCAGCAGTGAGGTCCAAGAGACCCAGTACTTC. It translates to CASSEVQETQYF.

This clone has just a few counts. The genes are TRBV19 and TRBJ2-5; weak D call: TRBD2 (5 bases). V was shortened by 7 bases and J by 5 bases, with 8 bases between the two germline ends. The CDR3 runs 11 residues. CDR1 LNHDA and CDR2 SQIVND come from the germline V gene (reference sequence). The CDR3 DNA is TGTGCCAGTAACCGCGGGGAGACCCAGTACTTC. As protein: CASNRGETQYF.

A few counts support this clone. One junction end does not reproduce the germline sequence, and a read error may be involved. This chain uses TRBV29-1 with TRBJ1-2, with D perhaps matching TRBD1 (5 bases). The CDR3 is 14 residues long. Germline values: CDR1 SQVTM, CDR2 ANQGSEA. In DNA form, the CDR3 reads TGCAGCGTTGGATTTCAGGGCAGGCAATCCCTTTCCAGCTTC. Protein product: CSVGFQGRQSLSSF.

The rearrangement uses TRBV29-1 and TRBJ1-4, with no clear D. Germline assignment: CDR1 SQVTM and CDR2 ANQGSEA. Trimming left V 4 bases short and J 0 bases short, with 9 bases between. The CDR3 covers 14 residues. Here the CDR3 DNA reads TGCAGCGTTGTCGGCCCCGCAACTAATGAAAAACTGTTTTTT. Its protein is CSVVGPATNEKLFF.

The rearrangement links TRBV25-1 to TRBJ2-7; 8 bases match TRBD1. Germline V lookup: CDR1 MGHDK, CDR2 SYGVNS. Germline trimming cut 6 bases from V and 2 bases from J; bases unmatched to any gene: 0. The CDR3 loop spans 12 amino acids. As DNA, the CDR3 is TGTGCCAGCAGGGACAGGGCCTACGAGCAGTACTTC. It translates to CASRDRAYEQYF.

V usage is TRBV30 and J usage is TRBJ2-7; TRBD1 matches at 7 bases. Trimming cost V 2 bases and J 0 bases; bases outside gene matches: 4. There are 14 residues in the CDR3. Per the germline V gene, CDR1 is GTSNPN and CDR2 is SVGIG (reference sequence). The chain's CDR3 is CAWSNRGYSYEQYF. For the CDR3, the DNA is TGTGCCTGGAGTAACAGGGGATACTCCTACGAGCAGTACTTC. Full variable domain (missing parts from reference TRBV30 and TRBJ2-7): SQTIHQWPATLVQPVGSPLSLECTVEGTSNPNLYWYRQAAGRGLQLLFYSVGIGQISSEVPQNLSASRPQDRQFILSSKKLLLSDSGFYLCAWSNRGYSYEQYFGPGTRLTVT.

This clone has only a few counts. This chain joins TRBV11-2 and TRBJ2-3; D is unresolved. V dropped 5 bases and J dropped 6 bases, with 9 bases sitting between them. The CDR3 has 12 amino acids. The V gene's germline CDR1 is SGHAT and CDR2 FQNNGV. The CDR3 DNA follows: TGTGCCAGCAGCCTCCATCTGGATACGCAGTATTTT. Its translation: CASSLHLDTQYF.

The sample holds a few counts of this clone. V gene TRBV7-2 combines with J gene TRBJ2-3; 12 bases match TRBD2. V lost 1 base, J lost 6 bases, and 2 bases stayed unmatched. Germline CDR1 and CDR2: SGHTA and FQGNSA. This CDR3 contains 15 residues. In DNA form, the CDR3 reads TGTGCCAGCAGCTTAGGCACTAGCGGGAGGGATACGCAGTATTTT. Amino acids: CASSLGTSGRDTQYF. Together with reference TRBV7-2 and TRBJ2-3, the CDR3 gives the full variable domain: GAGVSQSPSNKVTEKGKDVELRCDPISGHTALYWYRQSLGQGLEFLIYFQGNSAPDKSGLPSDRFSAERTGGSVSTLTIQRTQQEDSAVYLCASSLGTSGRDTQYFGPGTRLTVL.

This clone was detected only a few times. The chain carries TRBV7-9 and TRBJ2-7; 7 nucleotides align to TRBD1. The V gene's germline CDR1 is SEHNR and CDR2 FQNEAQ (reference sequence). The CDR3 consists of 15 residues. Trimming cost V 4 bases and J 2 bases; bases outside gene matches: 8. Written as DNA, the CDR3 is TGTGCCAGCAGCTCTTCGGACAGGAGAGCCTACGAGCAGTACTTC. Its protein product is CASSSSDRRAYEQYF.

V is TRBV30 and J is TRBJ2-1; D possibly corresponds to TRBD2 (5 bases). Germline V CDR1 and CDR2: GTSNPN, SVGIG (reference sequence). The CDR3 contains 12 residues. Trimming took 2 bases from V and 8 from J, leaving 10 bases between them. The DNA for the CDR3 is TGTGCCTGGAGTATCTTCGGGGATGAGCAGTTCTTC. Translating it yields CAWSIFGDEQFF.

This chain joins TRBV29-1 and TRBJ1-4, with D maybe TRBD1 (6 bases). Per the germline V gene, CDR1 is SQVTM and CDR2 is ANQGSEA. V was pared by 6 bases and J by 6 bases, with 17 bases between. The CDR3 consists of 14 residues. CDR3 bases: TGCAGCGTACTTAAACAGGGAGGGGATGAAAAACTGTTTTTT. This sequence encodes CSVLKQGGDEKLFF.